This TCR beta chain was identified during a study of T cell responses to AZD1222 COVID-19 vaccine. Study results and caveats: After the peak T cell response, and only then, were repertoires sampled. It was only a handful of AZD1222 recipients who were seropositive at baseline. Most donors were white British, females outnumbered males, and clonal diversity was possibly underestimated. Following two doses of AZD1222, Spike-specific TCR breadth and depth rose.

Turning to this clone: Its antigen remains unidentified.

Data came from immunoSEQ multiplex PCR; TCRdb stores just in-frame clones and leaves some out. Of some 150,000 clones in the sample, about 91% are singletons; the top ten hold less than 4.5%. This TCR came from an adult in good health. Here the sequenced sample was peripheral blood, taken on day 0 of MenACWY control vaccination.

CDR3 in DNA: TGTGCCAGCAGTTCTACTCCACTGGGAGAGCAGTACTTC. Its translation is CASSSTPLGEQYF. The chain has TRBV6-2 or TRBV6-3 and TRBJ2-7, with D unresolved. CDR1 is MNHEY and CDR2 is SVGEGT in the germline V gene. Trimming took off 4 bases at V and 7 bases at J, with 14 bases between the two ends. CDR3 length: 13 residues.